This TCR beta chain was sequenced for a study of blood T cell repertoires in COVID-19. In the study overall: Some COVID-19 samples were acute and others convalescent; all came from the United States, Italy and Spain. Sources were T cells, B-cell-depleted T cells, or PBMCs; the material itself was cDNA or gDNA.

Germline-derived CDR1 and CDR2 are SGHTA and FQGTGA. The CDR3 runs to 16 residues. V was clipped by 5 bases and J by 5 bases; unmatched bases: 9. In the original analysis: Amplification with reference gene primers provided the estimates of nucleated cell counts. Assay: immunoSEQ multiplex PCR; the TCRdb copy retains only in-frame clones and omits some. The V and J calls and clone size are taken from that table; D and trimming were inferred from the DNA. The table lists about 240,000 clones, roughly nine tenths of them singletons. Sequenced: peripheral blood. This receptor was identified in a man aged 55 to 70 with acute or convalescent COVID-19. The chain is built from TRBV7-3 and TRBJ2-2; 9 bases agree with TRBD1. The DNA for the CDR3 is TGTGCCAGCAGCCGATCAGGACAGGGGCAAACCGGGGAGCTGTTTTTT. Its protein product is CASSRSGQGQTGELFF.